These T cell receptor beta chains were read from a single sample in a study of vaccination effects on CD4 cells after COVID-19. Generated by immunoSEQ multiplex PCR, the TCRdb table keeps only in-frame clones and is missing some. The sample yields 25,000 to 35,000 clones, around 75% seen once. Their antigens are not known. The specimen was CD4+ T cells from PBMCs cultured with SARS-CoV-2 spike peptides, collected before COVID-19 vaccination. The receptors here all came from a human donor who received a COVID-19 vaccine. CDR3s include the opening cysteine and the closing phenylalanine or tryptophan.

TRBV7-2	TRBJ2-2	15	CASSLAGGLTGELFF
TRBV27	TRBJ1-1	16	CASSARGRVILPEAFF
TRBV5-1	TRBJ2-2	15	CASSLAWAGTGELFF
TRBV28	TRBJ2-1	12	CASTGVYNEQFF
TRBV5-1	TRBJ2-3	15	CASSLAGRVTDTQYF
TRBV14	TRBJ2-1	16	CASSRPRLAGVNEQFF
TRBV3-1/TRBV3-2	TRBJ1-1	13	CASSHSGAGEAFF
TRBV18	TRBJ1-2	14	CASSPTGYDYGYTF
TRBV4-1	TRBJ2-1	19	CASSQGLARRGQSYNEQFF
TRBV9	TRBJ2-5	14	CASSVDRGVQTQYF
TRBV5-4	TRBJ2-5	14	CASSLTADQETQYF
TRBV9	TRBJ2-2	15	CASSEQTTNTGELFF
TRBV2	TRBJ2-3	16	CASSEIGTGWADTQYF
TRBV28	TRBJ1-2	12	CASSLVGRSYTF
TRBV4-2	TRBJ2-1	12	CASSRGEAEQFF
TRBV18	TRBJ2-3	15	CASSPSGGMLDTQYF
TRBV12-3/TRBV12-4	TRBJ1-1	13	CASSYVRVAEAFF
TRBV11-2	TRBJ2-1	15	CASSLAPSSYNEQFF
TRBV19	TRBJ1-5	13	CASWRQGQGPQHF
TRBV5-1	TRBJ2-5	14	CASSPGANWETQYF
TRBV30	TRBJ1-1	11	CAWKQGGFAFF
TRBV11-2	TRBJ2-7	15	CASSLSRGPVNEQYF
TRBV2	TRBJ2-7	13	CASSQGPTYEQYF
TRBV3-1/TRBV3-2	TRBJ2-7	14	CASSPPGRSYEQYF
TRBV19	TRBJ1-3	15	CASSLTGLSGNTIYF
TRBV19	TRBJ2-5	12	CASSITRETQYF
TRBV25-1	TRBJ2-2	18	CASSAHTGGAANTGELFF
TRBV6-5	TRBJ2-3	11	CASRRQGTQYF
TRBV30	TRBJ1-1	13	CASMRTVNTEAFF
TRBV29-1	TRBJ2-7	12	CSVEDSLYEQYF
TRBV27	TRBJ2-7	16	CASSLYSGTGAYEQYF
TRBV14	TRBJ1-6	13	CASSPIPNSPLHF
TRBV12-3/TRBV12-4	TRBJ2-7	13	CASSLGSIYEQYF
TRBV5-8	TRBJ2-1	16	CASSPGRTLTYNEQFF
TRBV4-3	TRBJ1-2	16	CASSQDFRQGDYGYTF
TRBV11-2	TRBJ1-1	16	CASSRSTDRMNTEAFF
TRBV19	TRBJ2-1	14	CASSIGGGAREQFF
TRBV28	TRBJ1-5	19	CASSLRWWGQPEDNQPQHF
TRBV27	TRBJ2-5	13	CASSLGLQETQYF
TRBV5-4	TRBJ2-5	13	CASRAGTKETQYF
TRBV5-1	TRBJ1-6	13	CASSLQENSPLHF
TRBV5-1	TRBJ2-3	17	CASSQVAGAASTDTQYF
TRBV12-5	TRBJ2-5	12	CASGASQETQYF
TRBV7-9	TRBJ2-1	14	CASSLASGLSEQFF
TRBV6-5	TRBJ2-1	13	CASRTNNGNEQFF
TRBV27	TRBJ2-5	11	CPPSGQETQYF
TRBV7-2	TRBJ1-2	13	CASSLSRREGYTF
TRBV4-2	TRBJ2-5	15	CASSQSLNVAETQYF
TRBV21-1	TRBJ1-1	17	CASTKAPREKLNTEAFF
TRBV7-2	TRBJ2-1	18	CASSLLSWAGGPEYEQFF
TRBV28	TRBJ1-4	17	CASTPGQGVRLNEKLFF
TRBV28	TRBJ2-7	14	CASTSEAGSGEQYF
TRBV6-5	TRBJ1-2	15	CASSYTTGINYGYTF
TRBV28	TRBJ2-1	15	CASSLPREVTNEQFF
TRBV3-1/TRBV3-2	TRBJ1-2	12	CASSPGNNGYTF